Each of the 30 T cell receptor beta chains below was sequenced from the same sample in a study of OX40 agonist ivuxolimab in advanced cancers. The assay was immunoSEQ multiplex PCR, and TCRdb's table has in-frame clones only and misses some. The repertoire consists of some 64,000 clones, with 82% occurring once and the leading ten covering approximately 0.49%. The material sequenced was CD4+ or CD8+ T cells sorted from blood, taken in a trial of the OX40 agonist ivuxolimab. Source of these receptors: an adult with an advanced solid tumor such as melanoma, head and neck, liver or kidney cancer.

The gene calls are TRBV5-1 and TRBJ1-1; unclear D gene. V was shortened by 4 bases and J by 2 bases, with 12 bases between the two germline ends. This CDR3 is 14 amino acids long. Looked up from germline, CDR1 is SGHRS and CDR2 is YFSETQ. The chain's CDR3 is CASSIDASNTEAFF. For the CDR3, the DNA is TGCGCCAGCAGCATCGACGCCAGTAACACTGAAGCTTTCTTT.

The chain employs TRBV5-4 and TRBJ2-3; 9 nucleotides agree with TRBD2. Germline V gives CDR1 SGHNT, CDR2 YYREEE (reference sequence). The CDR3 runs to 17 residues. The junction had 16 bases not matched to a gene; V was cut back by 6 bases and J by 5 bases. This CDR3 reads CASNPGGAGGEGDTQYF. The CDR3 DNA reads TGTGCCAGCAACCCGGGGGGAGCGGGAGGAGAGGGAGATACGCAGTATTTT.

The V call is TRBV27, the J call TRBJ2-3; 10 bases are shared with TRBD1. This CDR3 comprises 14 residues. With V trimmed by 7 bases and J by 6 bases, 7 bases remained unmatched. CDR1 is MNHEY, CDR2 SMNVEV, per germline (reference sequence). The CDR3: CASTATGGRDTQYF. In nucleotides, the CDR3 is TGTGCCAGCACAGCGACAGGGGGCCGCGATACGCAGTATTTT.

V and J are TRBV29-1 and TRBJ2-3; TRBD2 matches 8 bases. The CDR3 covers 15 residues. Germline V gene sequence: CDR1 SQVTM, CDR2 ANQGSEA. V shed 6 bases and J 5 bases; nucleotides not matched to a gene: 13. The CDR3 spells CSVAPGTRREDTQYF. CDR3 DNA: TGCAGCGTCGCCCCCGGGACTAGGAGGGAAGATACGCAGTATTTT.

Details on this clone: At one of its ends the junction is not consistent with the germline gene, which may arise from a read error. The chain employs TRBV7-7 and TRBJ2-1, with 11 bases matching TRBD2. Per the germline V gene, CDR1 is SSHAT and CDR2 is FNYEAQ (reference sequence). The CDR3 totals 13 residues. The CDR3 loop reads CASSQGLADEQFF. As DNA, the CDR3 is TGTGCTAGCAGCCAGGGACTAGCGGATGAGCAGTTCTTC. The whole variable domain, remainder taken from reference TRBV7-7 and TRBJ2-1, is GAGVSQSPRYKVTKRGQDVTLRCDPISSHATLYWYQQALGQGPEFLTYFNYEAQPDKSGLPSDRFSAERPEGSISTLTIQRTEQRDSAMYRCASSQGLADEQFFGPGTRLTVL.

J is TRBJ2-7 and V is TRBV14; no definite D call. CDR3 length: 14 residues. Germline V gene data show CDR1 as SGHDN and CDR2 as FVKESK. V lost 2 bases, J lost 3 bases, and 11 bases lay in between. The CDR3 nucleotides are TGTGCCAGCAGCCAATTCCCTGTTAACTACGAGCAGTACTTC. This translates into CASSQFPVNYEQYF.

Concerning this clone itself: It may be a read error: a sequence one base away is much more abundant. The conserved phenylalanine or tryptophan is not found at the CDR3 terminus, so this likely reflects a read error. The chain employs TRBV30 and TRBJ1-5; the D gene is possibly TRBD1 (6 bases). Trimming pared 0 bases from V and 7 bases from J, leaving 10 bases between. Germline V CDR1 and CDR2: GTSNPN, SVGIG (reference sequence). The CDR3 has 13 residues. The CDR3 loop is CAWSVAGAQPQHL. CDR3 nucleotides: TGTGCCTGGAGTGTCGCAGGGGCCCAGCCCCAGCATCTT.

The V and J genes are TRBV5-6 and TRBJ1-1; D uncertain. The CDR3 length is 15 residues. CDR1 and CDR2 (germline): SGHDT, YYEEEE. Trimming stripped 3 bases from V and 0 bases from J, with 12 bases between. The CDR3, as DNA: TGTGCCAGCAGCTCGCTAGGGAGGGTGAACACTGAAGCTTTCTTT. Its protein is CASSSLGRVNTEAFF. The variable domain in full, completed from reference TRBV5-6 and TRBJ1-1, reads DAGVTQSPTHLIKTRGQQVTLRCSPKSGHDTVSWYQQALGQGPQFIFQYYEEEERQRGNFPDRFSGHQFPNYSSELNVNALLLGDSALYLCASSSLGRVNTEAFFGQGTRLTVV.

The chain carries TRBV29-1 and TRBJ1-1; the match to TRBD1 covers 9 bases. V gave up 6 bases and J gave up 6 bases; unmatched junction bases: 5. The CDR3 extends over 12 amino acids. Germline V CDR1 and CDR2: SQVTM, ANQGSEA. The CDR3 DNA sequence: TGCAGCGTCAACAGGGGGCTACCTGAAGCTTTCTTT. Residues: CSVNRGLPEAFF.

The sample holds one count of this clone. The CDR3 sequence: CASSIGSTDTQYF. The CDR3 DNA reads as TGTGCCAGTAGTATCGGTTCCACAGATACGCAGTATTTT. The V and J genes are TRBV19 and TRBJ2-3; D remains ambiguous. V was shortened by 3 bases and J by 2 bases, with 6 bases between the two germline ends. This CDR3 is 13 amino acids long. Germline CDR1 reads LNHDA; CDR2 reads SQIVND (reference sequence).

The rearrangement uses TRBV2 and TRBJ2-1; 9 bases agree with TRBD2. This CDR3 is built from 13 residues. Germline loops: CDR1 SNHLY, CDR2 FYNNEI. After removal of 11 bases from V and 9 bases from J, the junction contained 11 bases not matched to a gene. CDR3 in DNA: TGTGCCGGCTATAGCGGGAGAGGTGGTGAGCAGTTCTTC. It codes for CAGYSGRGGEQFF.

This chain connects TRBV4-1 to TRBJ1-1, with 9 bases matching TRBD1. V lost 2 bases and J lost 3; bases outside the gene matches: 4. Germline values: CDR1 MGHRA, CDR2 YSYEKL. The CDR3 has 15 residues. CDR3 in amino acids: CASSQQDRGDTEAFF. In nucleotides, the CDR3 is TGCGCCAGCAGCCAACAGGACAGGGGTGACACTGAAGCTTTCTTT.

This chain joins TRBV6-1 and TRBJ2-7; D unresolved. V dropped 3 bases and J dropped 6 bases, with 12 bases sitting between them. Germline V CDR1 and CDR2: MNHNS, SASEGT. The CDR3 sequence is 13 residues long. The CDR3 protein is CASSDLPASEQYF. In DNA, the CDR3 is TGTGCCAGCAGTGATCTGCCAGCCAGCGAGCAGTACTTC.

The V call is TRBV5-1, the J call TRBJ1-2, with a possible D match to TRBD1 (5 bases). The CDR3 runs 14 residues. Germline V lookup: CDR1 SGHRS, CDR2 YFSETQ. V was cut by 4 bases and J by 8 bases, with 18 bases left in between. The CDR3: CASSTDSLAGGYTF. CDR3 in DNA: TGCGCCAGCAGCACCGACAGTCTAGCAGGGGGCTACACCTTC.

The rearrangement joins TRBV6-1 to TRBJ2-5; 10 bases align to TRBD2. CDR3 length equals 16 residues. J lost 5 bases, V lost 3 bases, and 9 bases had no gene match. Germline V gene data show CDR1 as MNHNS and CDR2 as SASEGT. The CDR3 DNA reads TGTGCCAGCAGTGATGGGCCTAGCGGGAGTAGGGAGACCCAGTACTTC. It translates to CASSDGPSGSRETQYF.

The chain carries TRBV6-1 and TRBJ1-2, with D possibly matching TRBD1 (6 bases). Trimming cost V 3 bases and J 2 bases, with 10 bases left between them. From germline, CDR1 is MNHNS and CDR2 SASEGT. This CDR3 contains 14 residues. CDR3 sequence: CASSERTVNYGYTF. Here the CDR3 DNA reads TGTGCCAGCAGTGAGAGGACAGTCAACTATGGCTACACCTTC.

Here the CDR3 DNA reads TGTGCCAGTAGTGCACGGGACTATATACAAGAGACCCAGTACTTC. This gives the protein CASSARDYIQETQYF. The V call is TRBV19, the J call TRBJ2-5, with 7 bases identical to TRBD2. CDR3 length: 15 residues. Germline CDR1 and CDR2: LNHDA and SQIVND (reference sequence). V was clipped by 5 bases and J by 2 bases; unmatched bases: 8.

The chain uses TRBV7-8 and TRBJ1-3; D gene unclear. Germline CDR1 is SGHVS and CDR2 is FQNEAQ. The CDR3 is made up of 14 amino acids. Trimming cost V 4 bases and J 2 bases, with 9 bases left between them. The CDR3 spells CASSSGLAGNTIYF. In DNA, the CDR3 is TGTGCCAGCAGCTCCGGGCTCGCTGGAAACACCATATATTTT.

The CDR3 here is CASGVGWNTEAFF. CDR3 DNA sequence: TGTGCCAGTGGTGTAGGGTGGAACACTGAAGCTTTCTTT. V usage is TRBV25-1 and J usage is TRBJ1-1; no reliable D call. The CDR3 totals 13 residues. V lost 9 bases to trimming and J lost 1 base, with 12 bases between them. The germline V gene has CDR1 MGHDK and CDR2 SYGVNS.

The chain is built from TRBV28 and TRBJ2-5; TRBD2 agrees at 10 bases. J gave up 4 bases and V 8 bases, and 7 bases lay outside the gene matches. Germline CDR1 reads MDHEN; CDR2 reads SYDVKM. This CDR3 has 14 amino acids. CDR3 sequence (DNA): TGTGCCAGCCGAGCGGGAGGGGCGTCAGAGACCCAGTACTTC. It codes for CASRAGGASETQYF.

This chain links TRBV7-2 with TRBJ2-7, with TRBD1 identical over 8 bases. There are 14 residues in the CDR3. CDR1 SGHTA and CDR2 FQGNSA come from the germline V gene. After removal of 5 bases from V and 5 bases from J, the junction contained 8 bases not matched to a gene. In DNA, the CDR3 is TGTGCCAGCAGCCCTTGGGTGGACAGGGACGAGCAGTACTTC. This translates into CASSPWVDRDEQYF.

This chain uses TRBV5-1 with TRBJ2-1; TRBD1 matches at 7 bases. CDR3 length equals 15 residues. The germline V gene encodes CDR1 SGHRS and CDR2 YFSETQ. V lost 4 bases and J lost 9; bases outside the gene matches: 13. For the CDR3, the DNA is TGCGCCAGCAGCCCTAGTTGGGCCACAGGGGTTGAGCAGTTCTTC. Its translation is CASSPSWATGVEQFF.

This chain connects TRBV7-8 to TRBJ2-3; no reliable D call. CDR3 length equals 16 residues. Trimming stripped 1 base from V and 1 base from J, with 12 bases between. Germline CDR1 and CDR2: SGHVS and FQNEAQ. CDR3 bases: TGTGCCAGCAGCTTAGTTGAAGTCGGACGCACAGATACGCAGTATTTT. Its protein is CASSLVEVGRTDTQYF.

In regard to this clone: An end of the junction differs from the germline gene, which may be a read error. The rearrangement uses TRBV7-7 and TRBJ2-2; TRBD2 is a possible D gene (6 bases). Germline lookup yields CDR1 SSHAT and CDR2 FNYEAQ (reference sequence). The CDR3 has 14 amino acids. CDR3 amino acids: CASSLGGNTGELFF. In DNA form, the CDR3 reads TGTGCTAGCAGCTTGGGGGGAAACACCGGGGAGCTGTTTTTT.

The V gene is TRBV9, the J gene TRBJ2-2; TRBD1 agrees at 7 bases. The J segment lost 1 base and the V segment lost 4 bases, leaving 7 bases of the junction unmatched. This CDR3 has 16 amino acids. CDR1 is SGDLS and CDR2 is YYNGEE in the germline V gene. CDR3 nucleotide sequence: TGTGCCAGCAGCACCAGACAGGGCTTGAACACCGGGGAGCTGTTTTTT. It translates to CASSTRQGLNTGELFF.

This chain joins TRBV5-1 and TRBJ2-7, with no clear D. Germline CDR1 SGHRS, CDR2 YFSETQ. V gave up 2 bases and J gave up 3 bases, with 6 bases separating them. This CDR3 contains 12 residues. CDR3 sequence (DNA): TGCGCCAGCAGCTTCGGATTCTACGAGCAGTACTTC. It is translated as CASSFGFYEQYF.

The chain couples TRBV6-1 to TRBJ2-5; D not certain. Germline V CDR1 and CDR2: MNHNS, SASEGT. V gave up 6 bases and J gave up 0 bases, with 11 bases separating them. This CDR3 has 14 residues. DNA for the CDR3: TGTGCCAGCAGAGGTCCTGCCGACCAAGAGACCCAGTACTTC. The encoded protein is CASRGPADQETQYF.

The rearrangement joins TRBV6-5 to TRBJ2-3, with TRBD1 matching over 7 bases. Germline assignment: CDR1 MNHEY and CDR2 SVGAGI. V lost 6 bases and J lost 5; bases outside the gene matches: 11. This CDR3 is 15 amino acids long. CDR3 nucleotide sequence: TGTGCCAGCAGCTCCGGGACAGAGATCCGAGATACGCAGTATTTT. This gives the protein CASSSGTEIRDTQYF.

The V gene is TRBV2, the J gene TRBJ1-2; D unresolved. The CDR3 covers 20 residues. CDR1 and CDR2 from the germline V gene are SNHLY and FYNNEI. Trimming cost V 4 bases and J 1 base, with 28 bases left between them. The CDR3 is CASSGFGPSRAVGINYGYTF. CDR3 DNA sequence: TGTGCCAGCAGTGGCTTTGGCCCGAGTAGGGCGGTGGGTATTAACTATGGCTACACCTTC.

The V gene is TRBV7-5, the J gene TRBJ2-1; TRBD1 was called by the table and not checked on the DNA. TRBV7-5 is a recognized pseudogene. CDR3 size: 18 residues. For the CDR3, the DNA is TGTGCCAGAAGACTAGGGGTGACCAGGGGGCGCGAATACAATGAGCAGTTCTTC. Its protein is CARRLGVTRGREYNEQFF.